These T cell receptor beta chains were read from a single sample in a study of blood T cells in healthy people across ages. TCRdb re-called the 5' RACE reads through MiXCR, storing one row per CDR3 protein. The sample gives some 1.5 million distinct CDR3 sequences, 28% of which show up once; about 7.7% is in the top ten. The sequencing input was blood. These receptors came from a woman in her twenties or thirties in good health. CDR3s include the opening cysteine and the closing phenylalanine or tryptophan. The order of the fields is V gene, J gene, CDR3 protein.

V gene: TRBV10-3
J gene: TRBJ2-1
CDR3 protein: CAISEGVAGGDNEQFF

V gene: TRBV5-5
J gene: TRBJ1-4
CDR3 protein: CASIYGSGTPNEKLFF

V gene: TRBV12-3/TRBV12-4
J gene: TRBJ2-3
CDR3 protein: CASRGRGLAGSHTDTQYF

V gene: TRBV5-1
J gene: TRBJ2-3
CDR3 protein: CASSFSVLTSTDMQYF

V gene: TRBV29-1
J gene: TRBJ2-1
CDR3 protein: CSVEGQNSYNEQFF

V gene: TRBV5-1
J gene: TRBJ1-1
CDR3 protein: CASSLVTTNTEAFF

V gene: TRBV5-1
J gene: TRBJ2-1
CDR3 protein: CASSLRPGGELNEQFF

V gene: TRBV15
J gene: TRBJ2-5
CDR3 protein: CATSRGAAGNGKQYF

V gene: TRBV2
J gene: TRBJ2-5
CDR3 protein: CASSGSLPQETQYF

V gene: TRBV12-3/TRBV12-4
J gene: TRBJ2-3
CDR3 protein: CASSFLSTDAQYF

V gene: TRBV4-1
J gene: TRBJ2-2
CDR3 protein: CASSQEGLAITGELFF

V gene: TRBV5-1
J gene: TRBJ2-7
CDR3 protein: CARSSDSTYEQYF

V gene: TRBV3-1
J gene: TRBJ2-7
CDR3 protein: CASSHKTGGVSYEQYF

V gene: TRBV15
J gene: TRBJ1-2
CDR3 protein: CATSRAQLRGYTF

V gene: TRBV10-1
J gene: TRBJ2-4
CDR3 protein: CARSDVGNKGNIQYF

V gene: TRBV20-1
J gene: TRBJ2-5
CDR3 protein: CSAGTDQETQYF

V gene: TRBV6-6
J gene: TRBJ2-1
CDR3 protein: CASSGAGNNEQFF

V gene: TRBV27
J gene: TRBJ2-3
CDR3 protein: CASSSGIAGTDTQYF

V gene: TRBV27
J gene: TRBJ2-1
CDR3 protein: CASSLTSWLGEQFF

V gene: TRBV10-3
J gene: TRBJ2-1
CDR3 protein: CAIKAPWVANNEQFF

V gene: TRBV10-2
J gene: TRBJ1-5
CDR3 protein: CASTPNRDRGRFQPQHF

V gene: TRBV7-2
J gene: TRBJ2-7
CDR3 protein: CASSFSDLTYEQYF

V gene: TRBV5-1
J gene: TRBJ1-2
CDR3 protein: CASSLDGGPRPYTF

V gene: TRBV29-1
J gene: TRBJ1-6
CDR3 protein: CSVVLTQGSPLHF

V gene: TRBV6-1
J gene: TRBJ1-3
CDR3 protein: CASSGRDGGYSGNTIYF

V gene: TRBV2
J gene: TRBJ2-3
CDR3 protein: CANRAGSTDTQYF

V gene: TRBV20-1
J gene: TRBJ2-1
CDR3 protein: CSARGLRDYNEQFF

V gene: TRBV20-1
J gene: TRBJ2-7
CDR3 protein: CSAHQLYTSSYEQYF

V gene: TRBV5-1
J gene: TRBJ2-3
CDR3 protein: CASSHRDTTDTQYF

V gene: TRBV5-1
J gene: TRBJ2-1
CDR3 protein: CASSLMTGAYNEQFF

V gene: TRBV14
J gene: TRBJ2-7
CDR3 protein: CASSQLWGKTGYSYEQYF

V gene: TRBV3-1
J gene: TRBJ1-1
CDR3 protein: CASSQAPTGMNTEAFF

V gene: TRBV29-1
J gene: TRBJ2-7
CDR3 protein: CSADRGPGEQYF

V gene: TRBV15
J gene: TRBJ1-5
CDR3 protein: CATSSYRGNNQPQHF

V gene: TRBV14
J gene: TRBJ1-6
CDR3 protein: CASSRQANSPLHF

V gene: TRBV11-2
J gene: TRBJ2-1
CDR3 protein: CASSLGGGPSNNEQFF

V gene: TRBV12-3/TRBV12-4
J gene: TRBJ2-7
CDR3 protein: CASSQLGGAHQYEQYF

V gene: TRBV9
J gene: TRBJ2-7
CDR3 protein: CASSVLAYEQYF

V gene: TRBV6-2/TRBV6-3
J gene: TRBJ2-7
CDR3 protein: CASSYATSGRTQYF

V gene: TRBV15
J gene: TRBJ2-7
CDR3 protein: CATSSADGVPSSYEQYF

V gene: TRBV6-1
J gene: TRBJ2-5
CDR3 protein: CASSEFRGRGEETQYF

V gene: TRBV7-9
J gene: TRBJ2-7
CDR3 protein: CASSLGGAASSYEQYF

V gene: TRBV4-2
J gene: TRBJ2-3
CDR3 protein: CASSPLTSFGDTQYF

V gene: TRBV20-1
J gene: TRBJ2-5
CDR3 protein: CSARDPGLAGGGLGETQYF

V gene: TRBV12-3/TRBV12-4
J gene: TRBJ2-3
CDR3 protein: CASSLGYRVAGTQYF

V gene: TRBV18
J gene: TRBJ2-3
CDR3 protein: CASSPRESGTGRTDTQYF

V gene: TRBV12-5
J gene: TRBJ2-5
CDR3 protein: CASGLDPPTQYF

V gene: TRBV11-2
J gene: TRBJ2-7
CDR3 protein: CASSLQRGPYEQHF

V gene: TRBV5-1
J gene: TRBJ1-1
CDR3 protein: CASSLRTQNTEAFF